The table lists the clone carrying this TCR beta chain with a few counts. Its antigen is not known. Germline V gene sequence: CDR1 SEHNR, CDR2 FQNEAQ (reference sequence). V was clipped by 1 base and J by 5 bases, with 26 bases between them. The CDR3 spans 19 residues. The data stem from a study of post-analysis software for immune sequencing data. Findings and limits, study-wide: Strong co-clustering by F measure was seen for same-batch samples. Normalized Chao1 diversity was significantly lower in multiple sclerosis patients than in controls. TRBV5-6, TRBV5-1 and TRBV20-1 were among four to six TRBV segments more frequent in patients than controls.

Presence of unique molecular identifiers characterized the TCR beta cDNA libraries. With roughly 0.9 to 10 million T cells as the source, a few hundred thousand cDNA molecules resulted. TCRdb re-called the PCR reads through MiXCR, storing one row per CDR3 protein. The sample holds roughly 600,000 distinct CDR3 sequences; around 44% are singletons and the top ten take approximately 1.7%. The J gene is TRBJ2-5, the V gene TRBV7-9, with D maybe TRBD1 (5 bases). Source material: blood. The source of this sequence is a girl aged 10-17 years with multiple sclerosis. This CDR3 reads CASSLDQLGQGPGLETQYF. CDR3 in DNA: TGTGCCAGCAGCTTAGATCAGCTTGGTCAGGGCCCGGGCTTGGAGACCCAGTACTTC.